This T cell receptor (beta chain) derives from a study of cytomegalovirus exposure and HLA in healthy donors. Across the whole study: The 120 validation repertoires matched the roughly 670 first-cohort repertoires in platform, a later analysis reported.

Method: immunoSEQ multiplex PCR; TCRdb's copy keeps in-frame clones and lacks some. This sample yields about 200,000 clones, of which approximately 86% are seen a single time; approximately 2.9% belongs to the top ten. Germline V CDR1 and CDR2: SQVTM, ANQGSEA. CDR3 length equals 11 residues. Trimming removed 4 bases at V and 8 bases at J, with 11 bases between. Points from the study as a whole: For most TCR sequences rarity was the rule, although some public TCRs occurred in many donors. Among the CMV-associated chains, three were confirmed in vitro as specific for CMV antigens. Cytomegalovirus status was reportedly diagnosed by the classifier with high sensitivity and specificity.

This clone was detected a few times. The target antigen is unknown. Sequencing input: PBMCs. V gene TRBV29-1 combines with J gene TRBJ1-2, with D perhaps matching TRBD1 (6 bases). The clonotype originates from a woman aged 18-30 years in good health and CMV-seronegative. The CDR3 loop is CSVVGGHGYTF. The CDR3 coding sequence is TGCAGCGTTGTAGGGGGACACGGCTACACCTTC.